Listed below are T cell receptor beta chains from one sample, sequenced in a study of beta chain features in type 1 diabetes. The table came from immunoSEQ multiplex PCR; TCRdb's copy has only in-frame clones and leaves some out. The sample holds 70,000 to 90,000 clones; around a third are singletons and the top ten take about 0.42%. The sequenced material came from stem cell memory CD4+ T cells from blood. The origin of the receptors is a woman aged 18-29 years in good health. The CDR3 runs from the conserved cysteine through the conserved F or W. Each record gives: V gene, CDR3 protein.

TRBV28 CASSRQGSSYEQYF
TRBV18 CASSPGTGSLNYGYTF
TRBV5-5 CASSSGFQTYEQYF
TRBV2 CASSGTSGFPDTQYF
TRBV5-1 CASSSTVSQETQYF
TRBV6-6 CASSYDTANYGYTF
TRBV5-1 CASSPGTGTDTQYF
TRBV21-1 CASSKIPPLRNEQFF
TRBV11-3 CASSLEQGAAEAFF
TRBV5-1 CASSQGDSRNEQFF
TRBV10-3 CATRPGLAGGPGETQYF
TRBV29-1 CGYRGVNTEAFF
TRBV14 CASSQDYSYGYTF
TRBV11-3 CASSLGAGGGYEQYF
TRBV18 CASSPQGAVDTEAFF
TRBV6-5 CASRTATNTEAFF
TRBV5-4 CASSLRASGRTDTQYF
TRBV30 CAWRDAWGGGYTF
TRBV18 CASSPSLDENTEAFF
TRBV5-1 CASSFGQGMNTEAFF
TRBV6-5 CASSAQGSNQPQHF
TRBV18 CASSPQEHNEQFF
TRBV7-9 CASSLMAPVMNTEAFF
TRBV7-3 CAIKGHNEKLFF
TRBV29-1 CSVAGQSNQPQHF
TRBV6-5 CASSYQGGYTF
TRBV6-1 CASSEAQLASYNEQFF
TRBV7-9 CASSLGQGDNQPQHF
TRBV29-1 CSVDLAGRDTQYF
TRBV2 CASRREADTQYF
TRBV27 CASSLSRSNQPQHF
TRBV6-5 CASSYSLAEAYEQYF
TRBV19 CASTSPGLYEQYF
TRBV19 CASSAGDSETQYF
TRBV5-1 CASSPYRGPQETQYF
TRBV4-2 CASSQDRASGRALEQYF
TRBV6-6 CASRDTASFYEQYF
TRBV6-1 CASILSGTSPYEQYF
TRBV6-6 CASQLAGADTQYF
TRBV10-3 CAISEAGQGSYNEQFF